This passage covers 23 T cell receptor beta chains from one sample sequenced in a study of post-analysis software for immune sequencing data. Findings of the study overall: Controls had lower frequencies than patients of five or six TRBV segments, which included TRBV5-6, TRBV5-1 and TRBV20-1.

Their recognized antigens are unknown. Unique molecular identifiers were built into the TCR beta cDNA libraries. TCRdb processed the PCR reads anew with MiXCR; each CDR3 protein has one entry. In the table there are hundreds of thousands of distinct CDR3 sequences, about 27% of which are singletons. The specimen sequenced was blood. These TCRs come from a girl aged 10 to 17 with multiple sclerosis.

The chain has TRBV28 and TRBJ1-1; D not certain. From germline, CDR1 is MDHEN and CDR2 SYDVKM. The CDR3 consists of 11 residues. V gave up 3 bases and J gave up 10 bases, with 9 bases separating them. The CDR3: CASSFPLGAFF. As DNA, the CDR3 is TGTGCCAGCAGTTTCCCATTAGGAGCTTTCTTT.

This clonotype was seen a handful of times. DNA for the CDR3: TGTGCCAGCGGCAGCGGGCCGGGGAATGAGCAGTTCTTC. It translates to CASGSGPGNEQFF. This chain uses TRBV2 with TRBJ2-1; the D gene is possibly TRBD2 (6 bases). The CDR3 is 13 amino acids. The germline CDR1 and CDR2 sequences are SNHLY and FYNNEI. The V gene lost 8 bases and the J gene lost 7 bases, with 15 bases spanning the gap. Together with reference TRBV2 and TRBJ2-1, the CDR3 gives the full variable domain: EPEVTQTPSHQVTQMGQEVILRCVPISNHLYFYWYRQILGQKVEFLVSFYNNEISEKSEIFDDQFSVERPDGSNFTLKIRSTKLEDSAMYFCASGSGPGNEQFFGPGTRLTVL.

In its sample, this clonotype was seen many times. The J gene is TRBJ2-7, the V gene TRBV7-2; D uncertain. Germline V gene lookup returns CDR1 SGHTA and CDR2 FQGNSA. The CDR3 covers 11 residues. The germline V and J ends were trimmed by 5 bases and 3 bases, with 5 bases remaining between them. The CDR3 DNA sequence: TGTGCCAGCAGCCCCAACTACGAGCAGTACTTC. Translation gives CASSPNYEQYF.

This clonotype was counted a few times. This chain links TRBV27 with TRBJ2-3; D unclear. The germline V gene encodes CDR1 MNHEY and CDR2 SMNVEV (reference sequence). The V gene lost 6 bases and the J gene lost 6 bases, with 10 bases spanning the gap. This CDR3 is built from 12 residues. Here the CDR3 DNA reads TGTGCCAGCAGGCCGATCGGCGATACGCAGTATTTT. It is translated as CASRPIGDTQYF.

This clonotype was picked up a small number of times. The rearrangement links TRBV20-1 to TRBJ1-4, with D perhaps matching TRBD1 (5 bases). V was clipped by 3 bases and J by 6 bases, with 11 bases between them. The CDR3 loop spans 13 amino acids. The germline V gene has CDR1 DFQATT and CDR2 SNEGSKA (reference sequence). This CDR3 reads CSARQGWDEKLFF. The CDR3 DNA is TGCAGTGCTAGGCAGGGTTGGGATGAAAAACTGTTTTTT.

Regarding this clonotype: Its ends do not fully match the called genes, so a read error is possible. The V and J genes are TRBV7-2 and TRBJ2-1; D possibly matches TRBD1 or TRBD2 (7 bases each). Germline V gives CDR1 SGHTA, CDR2 FQGNSA. The CDR3 is made up of 15 amino acids. The CDR3 DNA reads as TGTGCCAACAGCTCGCCAGGGGGAGGGGTGCATGAGCAGTTCTTC. It yields the protein CANSSPGGGVHEQFF. The full variable domain, in which reference TRBV7-2 and TRBJ2-1 provide the parts outside the CDR3, is GAGVSQSPSNKVTEKGKDVELRCDPISGHTALYWYRQSLGQGLEFLIYFQGNSAPDKSGLPSDRFSAERTGGSVSTLTIQRTQQEDSAVYLCANSSPGGGVHEQFFGPGTRLTVL.

This sequence joins TRBV9 and TRBJ2-1; no clear D. V dropped 4 bases and J dropped 3 bases, with 11 bases sitting between them. The germline CDR1 and CDR2 sequences are SGDLS and YYNGEE. The CDR3 consists of 14 residues. The CDR3 sequence is CASSTHGVYNEQFF. The DNA for the CDR3 is TGTGCCAGCAGCACACACGGAGTCTACAATGAGCAGTTCTTC. Filled out from reference TRBV9 and TRBJ2-1, the complete variable domain reads DSGVTQTPKHLITATGQRVTLRCSPRSGDLSVYWYQQSLDQGLQFLIQYYNGEERAKGNILERFSAQQFPDLHSELNLSSLELGDSALYFCASSTHGVYNEQFFGPGTRLTVL.

This clonotype was seen a handful of times. The CDR3 DNA follows: TGCAGTGCCAATAGCGGGAGTTGGGAGACCCAGTACTTC. Its translation: CSANSGSWETQYF. This rearrangement joins TRBV20-1 to TRBJ2-5, with 9 bases matching TRBD2. Looked up from germline, CDR1 is DFQATT and CDR2 is SNEGSKA (reference sequence). J was trimmed by 5 bases and V by 6 bases; bases with no gene match: 7. This CDR3 contains 13 residues.

This chain joins TRBV5-1 and TRBJ1-1; 7 bases are a match to TRBD1. This CDR3 spans 18 amino acids. Trimming cost V 4 bases and J 5 bases; bases outside gene matches: 20. Germline CDR1 and CDR2: SGHRS and YFSETQ. For the CDR3, the DNA is TGCGCCAGCAGCAAAGGGACAGTCAGTGACCCCGGAGGTACTGAAGCTTTCTTT. Amino acids: CASSKGTVSDPGGTEAFF.

This sequence joins TRBV29-1 and TRBJ1-1, with 9 nucleotides matching TRBD1. The V gene end was trimmed by 3 bases and the J gene end by 5 bases; junction bases not matched to a gene: 4. The CDR3 totals 13 residues. From germline, CDR1 is SQVTM and CDR2 ANQGSEA. CDR3 sequence reads: CSVDRTGETEAFF. CDR3 bases: TGCAGCGTTGATCGGACAGGGGAGACTGAAGCTTTCTTT.

The rearrangement joins TRBV28 to TRBJ2-7, with TRBD1 matching 7 bases. The CDR3 sequence is 12 residues long. Trimming took 8 bases from V and 2 from J; bases not matched to a gene: 3. In germline, CDR1 is MDHEN, CDR2 SYDVKM. Written as DNA, the CDR3 is TGTGCCAGCGAAACAGGGGCCTACGAGCAGTACTTC. Translation gives CASETGAYEQYF.

The table lists this clonotype with a few counts. The V gene is TRBV2, the J gene TRBJ2-1; no reliable D call. Trimming took off 6 bases at V and 8 bases at J, with 14 bases between the two ends. Germline V gives CDR1 SNHLY, CDR2 FYNNEI. This CDR3 region has 13 residues. The CDR3 loop is CASSALTVDEQFF. The CDR3 nucleotides are TGTGCCAGCAGCGCTTTGACGGTTGATGAGCAGTTCTTC. Full variable domain (outside the CDR3, taken from reference TRBV2 and TRBJ2-1): EPEVTQTPSHQVTQMGQEVILRCVPISNHLYFYWYRQILGQKVEFLVSFYNNEISEKSEIFDDQFSVERPDGSNFTLKIRSTKLEDSAMYFCASSALTVDEQFFGPGTRLTVL.

This clonotype was seen a handful of times. The chain employs TRBV29-1 and TRBJ2-4; the match to TRBD1 covers 10 bases. There are 17 residues in the CDR3. With 7 bases clipped from V and 0 bases from J, the junction kept 12 bases outside the gene matches. Germline CDR1 reads SQVTM; CDR2 reads ANQGSEA. The CDR3 region is CSARTGGTHQAKNIQYF. The CDR3 bases are TGCAGCGCTCGGACAGGGGGGACTCATCAAGCCAAAAACATTCAGTACTTC.

Concerning this clonotype: Because it lacks the conserved phenylalanine or tryptophan at the end, this CDR3 is likely a read error. The rearrangement uses TRBV15 and TRBJ2-1, with D unclear. CDR3 size: 13 residues. Germline loops: CDR1 LNHNV, CDR2 YYDKDF (reference sequence). V was pared by 5 bases and J by 8 bases, with 13 bases between. The CDR3 here is CATSLRDLHEQFV. CDR3 sequence (DNA): TGTGCCACCAGCCTAAGAGACCTACATGAGCAGTTCGTC.

CDR3 residues: CASSSRWDVGNTEAFF. The DNA for the CDR3 is TGTGCCAGCAGCTCCCGATGGGACGTCGGAAACACTGAAGCTTTCTTT. The gene calls are TRBV3-1 and TRBJ1-1, with a tentative D call TRBD1 (5 bases). This CDR3 has 16 residues. Germline lookup yields CDR1 LGHDT and CDR2 YNNKEL (reference sequence). Trimming took off 5 bases at V and 2 bases at J, with 18 bases between the two ends.

The J gene is TRBJ2-2, the V gene TRBV20-1, with 8 bases aligning to TRBD1. CDR1 and CDR2 from the germline V gene are DFQATT and SNEGSKA (reference sequence). J gave up 3 bases and V 3 bases, and 9 bases lay outside the gene matches. The CDR3 spans 16 residues. The DNA for the CDR3 is TGCAGTGCTAGTTGGGCCAGGGGGCGCGACACCGGGGAGCTGTTTTTT. Translated: CSASWARGRDTGELFF.

Turning to this clonotype: A read error may account for a junction end that differs from germline. The CDR3 sequence: CASSLSGGPNTEYF. CDR3 bases: TGTGCCAGCAGTTTAAGTGGGGGGCCAAATACGGAGTATTTT. The chain combines TRBV12-3 or TRBV12-4 with TRBJ2-3; TRBD1 or TRBD2 may be the D gene (6 bases each). The CDR3 is 14 residues long.

The chain has TRBV5-1 and TRBJ1-1; D is possibly TRBD1 (6 bases). Germline-derived CDR1 and CDR2 are SGHRS and YFSETQ. V was shortened by 4 bases and J by 4 bases, with 20 bases between the two germline ends. The CDR3 sequence is 16 residues long. This CDR3 is CASSSAKAQGVTEAFF. The CDR3 coding sequence is TGCGCCAGCAGCAGCGCGAAGGCACAGGGCGTCACTGAAGCTTTCTTT.

This clonotype was seen only a few times. J is TRBJ1-1 and V is TRBV5-1; 8 positions agree with TRBD1. J was trimmed by 4 bases and V by 6 bases; bases with no gene match: 8. Looked up from germline, CDR1 is SGHRS and CDR2 is YFSETQ. This CDR3 has 14 amino acids. The CDR3 is CASTSLDRGTEAFF. The CDR3 DNA follows: TGCGCCAGCACCTCCCTAGACAGGGGCACTGAAGCTTTCTTT.

A few counts support this clonotype. The rearrangement uses TRBV4-3 and TRBJ1-4; TRBD1 agrees at 7 bases. This CDR3 has 18 residues. V gave up 0 bases and J gave up 1 base; unmatched junction bases: 8. Germline V gene lookup returns CDR1 LGHNA and CDR2 YSLEER. The CDR3 spells CASSQDVRRGGTNEKLFF. The CDR3 DNA reads TGCGCCAGCAGCCAAGATGTTCGCAGGGGGGGAACTAATGAAAAACTGTTTTTT.

A few counts support this clonotype. The chain couples TRBV4-3 to TRBJ2-7; 12 bases are shared with TRBD1. Germline V gives CDR1 LGHNA, CDR2 YSLEER. V lost 4 bases to trimming and J lost 7 bases; unmatched junction nucleotides: 14. The CDR3 extends over 17 amino acids. DNA of the CDR3: TGCGCCAGCAGCCCGGGATGGTCGGGACAGGGGGCATCAGAGCAGTACTTC. It translates to CASSPGWSGQGASEQYF.

The chain uses TRBV4-1 and TRBJ2-2; TRBD1 matches 7 bases. The V gene's germline CDR1 is MGHRA and CDR2 YSYEKL. V lost 8 bases to trimming and J lost 0 bases; unmatched junction nucleotides: 9. CDR3 length: 16 amino acids. CDR3 sequence reads: CASRGEDRTNTGELFF. The DNA of the CDR3 is TGCGCCAGCCGGGGAGAGGACAGGACGAACACCGGGGAGCTGTTTTTT.

This clonotype was observed a handful of times. The chain carries TRBV27 and TRBJ1-6; the D gene is possibly TRBD1 (5 bases). Trimming stripped 2 bases from V and 7 bases from J, with 15 bases between. The CDR3 extends over 16 amino acids. Germline lookup yields CDR1 MNHEY and CDR2 SMNVEV (reference sequence). CDR3 amino acids: CASSLGQGPSNSPLHF. CDR3 DNA: TGTGCCAGCAGTTTAGGGCAGGGTCCCTCCAATTCACCCCTCCACTTT.